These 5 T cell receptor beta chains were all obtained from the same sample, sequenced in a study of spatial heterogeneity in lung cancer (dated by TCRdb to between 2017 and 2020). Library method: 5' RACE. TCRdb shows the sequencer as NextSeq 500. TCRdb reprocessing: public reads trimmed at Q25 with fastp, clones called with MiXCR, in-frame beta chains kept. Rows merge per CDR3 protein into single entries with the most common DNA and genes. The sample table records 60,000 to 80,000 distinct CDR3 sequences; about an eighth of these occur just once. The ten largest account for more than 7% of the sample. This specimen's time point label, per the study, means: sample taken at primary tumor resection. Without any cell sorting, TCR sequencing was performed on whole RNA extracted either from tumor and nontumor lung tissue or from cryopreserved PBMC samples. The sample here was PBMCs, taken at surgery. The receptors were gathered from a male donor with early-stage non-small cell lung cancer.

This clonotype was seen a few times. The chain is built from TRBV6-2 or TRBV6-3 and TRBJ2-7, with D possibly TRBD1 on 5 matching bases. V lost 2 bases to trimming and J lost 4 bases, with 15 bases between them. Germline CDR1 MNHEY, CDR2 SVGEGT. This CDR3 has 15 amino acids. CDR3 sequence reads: CASSYGPGISYEQYF. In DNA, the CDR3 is TGTGCCAGCAGTTACGGTCCAGGGATAAGTTACGAGCAGTACTTC.

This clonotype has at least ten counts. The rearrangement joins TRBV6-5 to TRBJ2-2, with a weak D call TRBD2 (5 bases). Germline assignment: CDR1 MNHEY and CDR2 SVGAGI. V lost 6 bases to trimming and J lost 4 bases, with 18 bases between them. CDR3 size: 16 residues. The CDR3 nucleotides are TGTGCCAGCAGACCTGGGAGAGCGAGTTTCACCGGGGAGCTGTTTTTT. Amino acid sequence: CASRPGRASFTGELFF.

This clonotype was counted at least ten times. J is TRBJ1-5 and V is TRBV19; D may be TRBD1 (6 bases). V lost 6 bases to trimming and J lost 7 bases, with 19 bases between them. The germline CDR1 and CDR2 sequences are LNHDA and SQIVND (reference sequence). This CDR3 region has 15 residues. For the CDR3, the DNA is TGTGCCAGTAGCGGACAGAGGCCGGGTTGGCAGCCCCAGCATTTT. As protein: CASSGQRPGWQPQHF.

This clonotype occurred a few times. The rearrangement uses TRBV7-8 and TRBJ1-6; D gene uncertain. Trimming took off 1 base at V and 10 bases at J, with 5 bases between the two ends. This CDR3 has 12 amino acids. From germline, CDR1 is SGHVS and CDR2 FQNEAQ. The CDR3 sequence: CASSLVLSPLHF. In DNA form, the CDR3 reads TGTGCCAGCAGCTTAGTTCTGTCACCCCTCCACTTT.

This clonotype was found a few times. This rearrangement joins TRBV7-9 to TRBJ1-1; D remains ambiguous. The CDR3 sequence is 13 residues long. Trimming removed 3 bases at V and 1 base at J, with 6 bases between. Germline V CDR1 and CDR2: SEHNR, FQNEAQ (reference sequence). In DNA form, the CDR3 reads TGTGCCAGCAGCTTTAAGGGGAACACTGAAGCTTTCTTT. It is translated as CASSFKGNTEAFF.